This is a list of T cell receptor beta chains from one sample in a study of cytomegalovirus exposure and HLA in healthy donors. The table came from immunoSEQ multiplex PCR; TCRdb's copy has only in-frame clones and leaves some out. The sample includes about 190,000 clones, 65% to 85% of them seen just once. Sequenced input: PBMCs. These receptors were taken from a male donor in good health and CMV-seronegative. Each CDR3 is given with its conserved first and last residue. A D gene is named only where the DNA matches it firmly. The size field is filled for only some rows; it gives once, few, many or a size class.

j_gene | d_gene | abundance | v_gene | CDR3aa
TRBJ2-3 | NA | NA | TRBV9 | CASSVGAGVGTDTQYF
TRBJ2-7 | NA | NA | TRBV27 | CASSLYSLSSYEQYF
TRBJ2-5 | NA | few | TRBV15 | CATSRDQTEETQYF
TRBJ2-2 | NA | NA | TRBV30 | CAWSVLTSGELFF
TRBJ1-6 | NA | NA | TRBV5-4 | CASSFVSGGRDKALHF
TRBJ2-7 | NA | NA | TRBV9 | CASSVDRNRYDEQYF
TRBJ1-2 | TRBD1 | NA | TRBV18 | CASSPLFGDRGNYGYTF
TRBJ1-2 | NA | NA | TRBV27 | CASSLGQGGGYTF
TRBJ2-1 | NA | few | TRBV5-4 | CASSSRLGLNEQFF
TRBJ2-7 | TRBD2 | NA | TRBV28 | CASSLSGGGYEQYF
TRBJ1-5 | NA | NA | TRBV19 | CASSGANDWGRQPQHF
TRBJ2-3 | TRBD2 | once | TRBV28 | CASSLPGLPISNTQYF
TRBJ1-1 | NA | NA | TRBV25-1 | CASSEFRGSYTEAFF
TRBJ1-2 | NA | NA | TRBV28 | CASSFGQRYGYTF
TRBJ2-1 | NA | NA | TRBV7-3 | CASSLGTGGVYNEQFF
TRBJ2-7 | TRBD2 | NA | TRBV7-6 | CASSYSGLPSYEQYF
TRBJ1-2 | NA | NA | TRBV5-1 | CASSRDSYGYTF
TRBJ2-3 | TRBD1 | few | TRBV5-1 | CASSLGRQGADTQYF
TRBJ1-5 | NA | once | TRBV28 | CASSFSENQPQHF
TRBJ1-5 | NA | NA | TRBV10-3 | CAISVGQGSNQPQHF
TRBJ2-7 | TRBD2 | NA | TRBV6-5 | CATLSGGMGRWEQYF
TRBJ2-4 | TRBD2 | NA | TRBV5-1 | CASSLTSGGAEKYF
TRBJ1-2 | NA | NA | TRBV6-1 | CASSVQESYGYTF
TRBJ1-4 | NA | few | TRBV10-3 | CAISEGLNEKLFF
TRBJ2-7 | NA | NA | TRBV21-1 | CASRSDTRTYEQYF
TRBJ1-6 | NA | NA | TRBV5-4 | CASSLERYNSPLHF
TRBJ2-5 | TRBD2 | NA | TRBV4-3 | CASSQDLKLAGGEETQYF
TRBJ1-1 | TRBD1 | NA | TRBV11-3 | CASSLDAPPDRVGTEAFF
TRBJ1-5 | NA | NA | TRBV28 | CASRNSGNSHQPQHF
TRBJ1-2 | NA | NA | TRBV9 | CASSVGGGATANYGYTF
TRBJ2-7 | TRBD2 | NA | TRBV18 | CASSPASGGSYEQYF
TRBJ1-5 | NA | NA | TRBV2 | CASSEDNSNQPQHF
TRBJ2-3 | TRBD1 | NA | TRBV7-8 | CASSTGQGTQYF
TRBJ1-1 | NA | NA | TRBV15 | CATSVDGQMNTEAFF
TRBJ2-5 | TRBD2 | NA | TRBV15 | CATSRERTSEETQYF
TRBJ2-3 | NA | NA | TRBV15 | CAAEGTDTQYF
TRBJ2-5 | TRBD1 | NA | TRBV7-7 | CASSLGQVPQETQYF
TRBJ2-7 | TRBD1 | NA | TRBV6-5 | CASSYSTGLIYEQYF
TRBJ2-3 | TRBD1 | NA | TRBV18 | CATLGDRPTDTQYF
TRBJ2-7 | NA | NA | TRBV21-1 | CASSKVIRDRVSYEQYF
TRBJ2-1 | TRBD2 | many | TRBV4-3 | CASSQASGPYNEQFF
TRBJ1-2 | NA | once | TRBV6-1 | CASSEIRTANYGYTF
TRBJ2-5 | NA | NA | TRBV7-9 | CSSSLRGRKETQYF
TRBJ2-3 | TRBD2 | NA | TRBV2 | CASSISGGADTQYF
TRBJ2-3 | TRBD2 | NA | TRBV11-2 | CASSLRLAGGWGSTDTQYF
TRBJ2-2 | NA | NA | TRBV5-6 | CASSPAGPISNTGELFF
TRBJ1-5 | NA | NA | TRBV28 | CASSISDQPQHF